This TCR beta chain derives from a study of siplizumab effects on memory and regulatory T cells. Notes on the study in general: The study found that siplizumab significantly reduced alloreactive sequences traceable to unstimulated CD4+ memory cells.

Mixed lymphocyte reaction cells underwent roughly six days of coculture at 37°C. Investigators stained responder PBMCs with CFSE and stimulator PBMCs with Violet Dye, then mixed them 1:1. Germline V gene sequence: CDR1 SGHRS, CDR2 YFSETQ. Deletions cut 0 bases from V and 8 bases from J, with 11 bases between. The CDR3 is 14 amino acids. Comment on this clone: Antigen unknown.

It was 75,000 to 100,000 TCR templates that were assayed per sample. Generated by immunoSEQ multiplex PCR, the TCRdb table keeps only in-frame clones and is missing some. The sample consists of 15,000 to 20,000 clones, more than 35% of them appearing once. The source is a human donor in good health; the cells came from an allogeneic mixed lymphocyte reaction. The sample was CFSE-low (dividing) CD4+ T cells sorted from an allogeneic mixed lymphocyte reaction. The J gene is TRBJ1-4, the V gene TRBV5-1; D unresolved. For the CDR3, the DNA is TGCGCCAGCAGCTTGGATGCGAGTGTAGAAAAACTGTTTTTT. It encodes CASSLDASVEKLFF.